The 3 T cell receptor beta chains listed next were all sequenced from one sample in a study of patients and donors after allogeneic stem cell transplantation. TCRdb fed the RT-PCR reads into MiXCR, producing one record per CDR3 protein. This table has about 88,000 distinct CDR3 sequences, around 46% appearing once. Sample: blood, either unsorted or a sorted T cell fraction (not recorded which). The receptors shown here come from a human donor who was either an allogeneic HSCT recipient or a stem cell or donor lymphocyte infusion donor (not recorded which). It is not recorded whose cells these are; they may come from a transplant donor.

The chain links TRBV28 to TRBJ1-2, with 8 bases that match TRBD1. The CDR3 is 15 residues long. CDR1 is MDHEN and CDR2 is SYDVKM in the germline V gene. The ends lost 6 bases at V and 3 bases at J; junction bases unmatched: 9. CDR3 sequence (DNA): TGTGCCAGCAGCACCACAGGGGGGGATGACTATGGCTACACCTTC. It codes for CASSTTGGDDYGYTF.

This chain links TRBV9 with TRBJ1-1; no reliable D call. Trimming took off 0 bases at V and 2 bases at J, with 5 bases between the two ends. The CDR3 sequence is 13 residues long. Germline V gene lookup returns CDR1 SGDLS and CDR2 YYNGEE. CDR3 DNA: TGTGCCAGCAGCGTAGAGGGAAACACTGAAGCTTTCTTT. It codes for CASSVEGNTEAFF. Looking up the rest from reference TRBV9 and TRBJ1-1 gives the full variable domain: DSGVTQTPKHLITATGQRVTLRCSPRSGDLSVYWYQQSLDQGLQFLIQYYNGEERAKGNILERFSAQQFPDLHSELNLSSLELGDSALYFCASSVEGNTEAFFGQGTRLTVV.

J is TRBJ1-1 and V is TRBV9; 7 bases agree with TRBD1. This CDR3 spans 14 amino acids. V lost 3 bases and J lost 3; bases outside the gene matches: 5. Germline V gene lookup returns CDR1 SGDLS and CDR2 YYNGEE. This CDR3 is CASSGLDRDTEAFF. Written as DNA, the CDR3 is TGTGCCAGCAGCGGGCTAGACAGGGACACTGAAGCTTTCTTT.